These 32 T cell receptor beta chains were sequenced from one sample in a study of spatial heterogeneity in lung cancer. Time point described: blood at routine non-recurrence follow-up after resection. No cells were sorted before sequencing. The whole RNA sequenced was extracted from tumor, nontumor lung or frozen PBMC. In TCRdb, the 5' RACE reads were re-called with MiXCR into one record per CDR3 protein. The profile shows 50,000 to 60,000 distinct CDR3 sequences, less than 9% of them singletons. The sample in question was PBMCs, obtained at follow-up. The receptors come from a female donor with early-stage non-small cell lung cancer.

The CDR3 here is CASSLGSTTGNGNTIYF. CDR3 nucleotide sequence: TGTGCCAGCAGCTTGGGAAGTACGACAGGGAATGGAAACACCATATATTTT. The V and J genes are TRBV7-2 and TRBJ1-3; TRBD1 matches 7 bases. CDR3 length: 17 amino acids. J was trimmed by 3 bases and V by 3 bases; bases with no gene match: 11. From germline, CDR1 is SGHTA and CDR2 FQGNSA.

In its sample, this clonotype was seen a few times. This chain joins TRBV7-3 and TRBJ1-5; D is unclear. CDR3 length equals 13 residues. The V and J ends lost 1 base and 7 bases respectively, with 8 bases between them. The germline V gene encodes CDR1 SGHTA and CDR2 FQGTGA. The CDR3 reads CASSLSDGQPQHF. The CDR3 DNA reads TGTGCCAGCAGCTTAAGTGATGGCCAGCCCCAGCATTTT. The whole variable domain, remainder taken from reference TRBV7-3 and TRBJ1-5, is GAGVSQTPSNKVTEKGKYVELRCDPISGHTALYWYRQSLGQGPEFLIYFQGTGAADDSGLPNDRFFAVRPEGSVSTLKIQRTERGDSAVYLCASSLSDGQPQHFGDGTRLSIL.

This clonotype has a count of ten or more. The genes are TRBV4-1 and TRBJ2-7, with a possible D match to TRBD2 (6 bases). Trimming stripped 5 bases from V and 6 bases from J, with 11 bases between. The germline V gene encodes CDR1 MGHRA and CDR2 YSYEKL. The CDR3 runs 12 residues. The CDR3 nucleotides are TGCGCCAGCAGCGGGAGGCACGGCGAGCAGTACTTC. It yields the protein CASSGRHGEQYF.

The chain recombines TRBV5-1 with TRBJ2-3; D ambiguous. The V gene's germline CDR1 is SGHRS and CDR2 YFSETQ. The CDR3 consists of 13 residues. Deletions cut 2 bases from V and 2 bases from J, with 6 bases between. The CDR3 protein is CASSFFSTDTQYF. The DNA for the CDR3 is TGCGCCAGCAGCTTCTTCTCCACAGATACGCAGTATTTT.

The chain recombines TRBV19 with TRBJ1-5; D is unresolved. Trimming cost V 3 bases and J 2 bases, with 8 bases left between them. CDR3 length: 14 residues. Per germline, CDR1 LNHDA and CDR2 SQIVND (reference sequence). DNA of the CDR3: TGTGCCAGTAGTATTGGGGTTGGCAATCAGCCCCAGCATTTT. It translates to CASSIGVGNQPQHF.

In this sample, this clonotype turned up many times. The rearrangement joins TRBV9 to TRBJ2-1, with D maybe TRBD2 (5 bases). This CDR3 is built from 16 residues. Germline V gene sequence: CDR1 SGDLS, CDR2 YYNGEE. V gave up 1 base and J gave up 0 bases, with 11 bases separating them. The CDR3 DNA is TGTGCCAGCAGCGTACTCGGGGTTGCCTCCTACAATGAGCAGTTCTTC. Translating it yields CASSVLGVASYNEQFF.

This clonotype has only a few counts. The rearrangement links TRBV7-2 to TRBJ2-5, with 7 bases fitting TRBD2. The CDR3 is 14 amino acids. With V trimmed by 5 bases and J by 2 bases, 5 bases remained unmatched. Germline V gene sequence: CDR1 SGHTA, CDR2 FQGNSA. CDR3 nucleotides: TGTGCCAGCAGCCAGCGGGGCGCTCAAGAGACCCAGTACTTC. Protein: CASSQRGAQETQYF. The full variable domain, with the rest looked up from reference TRBV7-2 and TRBJ2-5, is GAGVSQSPSNKVTEKGKDVELRCDPISGHTALYWYRQSLGQGLEFLIYFQGNSAPDKSGLPSDRFSAERTGGSVSTLTIQRTQQEDSAVYLCASSQRGAQETQYFGPGTRLLVL.

Many counts were recorded for this clonotype. V gene TRBV28 combines with J gene TRBJ1-5, with TRBD1 as a possible D gene (5 bases). CDR1 and CDR2 (germline): MDHEN, SYDVKM. V was pared by 11 bases and J by 4 bases, with 12 bases between. The CDR3 is 12 residues long. The CDR3 DNA follows: TGTGCCGGCGGGAGGACAAATCAGCCCCAGCATTTT. Translated, it gives CAGGRTNQPQHF. Complete variable domain (other parts from reference TRBV28 and TRBJ1-5): DVKVTQSSRYLVKRTGEKVFLECVQDMDHENMFWYRQDPGLGLRLIYFSYDVKMKEKGDIPEGYSVSREKKERFSLILESASTNQTSMYLCAGGRTNQPQHFGDGTRLSIL.

Ten or more counts support this clonotype. This chain uses TRBV5-1 with TRBJ1-2, with 7 nucleotides matching TRBD1. CDR3 size: 14 residues. With V trimmed by 4 bases and J by 4 bases, 7 bases remained unmatched. Germline-derived CDR1 and CDR2 are SGHRS and YFSETQ. CDR3 loop: CASSTRQGSYGYTF. The DNA of the CDR3 is TGCGCCAGCAGCACTAGACAGGGCAGCTATGGCTACACCTTC.

The sample holds many counts of this clonotype. The rearrangement joins TRBV5-1 to TRBJ1-2; weak D call: TRBD1 (5 bases). V was shortened by 7 bases and J by 2 bases, with 15 bases between the two germline ends. Germline CDR1 reads SGHRS; CDR2 reads YFSETQ. The CDR3 has 14 amino acids. CDR3 sequence (DNA): TGCGCCAGCTACCCCGAGGGGTTAAACTATGGCTACACCTTC. The encoded protein is CASYPEGLNYGYTF.

This clonotype was seen at least ten times. The chain links TRBV20-1 to TRBJ1-4, with D uncertain. There are 13 residues in the CDR3. Deletions cut 0 bases from V and 0 bases from J, with 2 bases between. From germline, CDR1 is DFQATT and CDR2 SNEGSKA (reference sequence). The chain's CDR3 is CSARDATNEKLFF. DNA of the CDR3: TGCAGTGCTAGAGATGCAACTAATGAAAAACTGTTTTTT.

The table lists this clonotype with many counts. This chain joins TRBV7-2 and TRBJ1-4; D possibly corresponds to TRBD1 (6 bases). Germline CDR1 is SGHTA and CDR2 is FQGNSA. Trimming shortened V by 3 bases and J by 5 bases, and 16 bases separated the two germline ends. The CDR3 contains 16 residues. As DNA, the CDR3 is TGTGCCAGCAGCTTGAGGGGCCGGACAGTAAATGAAAAACTGTTTTTT. It encodes CASSLRGRTVNEKLFF. The entire variable domain, with the rest obtained from reference TRBV7-2 and TRBJ1-4, is as follows: GAGVSQSPSNKVTEKGKDVELRCDPISGHTALYWYRQSLGQGLEFLIYFQGNSAPDKSGLPSDRFSAERTGGSVSTLTIQRTQQEDSAVYLCASSLRGRTVNEKLFFGSGTQLSVL.

The rearrangement joins TRBV5-1 to TRBJ2-7; D perhaps matches TRBD2 (6 bases). V lost 3 bases and J lost 7, with 14 bases in between. Germline loops: CDR1 SGHRS, CDR2 YFSETQ. This CDR3 spans 13 amino acids. In DNA, the CDR3 is TGCGCCAGCAGCTGGGACTCTACTAGGGAGCAGTACTTC. Encoded protein: CASSWDSTREQYF.

The CDR3 nucleotides read TGTGCCAGCAGTGAACAGATTTACGAGCAGTACGTC. Its protein is CASSEQIYEQYV. The chain recombines TRBV6-1 with TRBJ2-7; D ambiguous. Germline loops: CDR1 MNHNS, CDR2 SASEGT. There are 12 residues in the CDR3. Trimming removed 2 bases from V and 4 bases from J, with 6 bases in between.

This clonotype was picked up many times. The V call is TRBV25-1, the J call TRBJ1-2; possible D gene TRBD1, 5 bases. This CDR3 region has 15 residues. Trimming pared 3 bases from V and 3 bases from J, leaving 14 bases between. Per germline, CDR1 MGHDK and CDR2 SYGVNS. Written as DNA, the CDR3 is TGTGCCAGCAGTGAGCCAGCCACGGGGGACTATGGCTACACCTTC. Its protein is CASSEPATGDYGYTF.

The rearrangement joins TRBV20-1 to TRBJ1-1; possibly TRBD1 for D (5 bases). Trimming pared 0 bases from V and 7 bases from J, leaving 24 bases between. CDR3 length equals 17 residues. Per germline, CDR1 DFQATT and CDR2 SNEGSKA (reference sequence). The CDR3 loop reads CSAREGVPLSEGNEAFF. The CDR3 region has the DNA TGCAGTGCTAGAGAGGGGGTCCCCCTGTCCGAAGGTAATGAAGCTTTCTTT.

This clonotype came up many times. V is TRBV7-9 and J is TRBJ1-1; 9 bases map to TRBD1. CDR1 and CDR2 from the germline V gene are SEHNR and FQNEAQ (reference sequence). J lost 5 bases, V lost 5 bases, and 6 bases had no gene match. The CDR3 is made up of 14 amino acids. In DNA, the CDR3 is TGTGCCAGCAGCCTGACAGGGGGGAGGACTGAAGCTTTCTTT. It specifies CASSLTGGRTEAFF.

This clonotype was counted at least ten times. The chain recombines TRBV28 with TRBJ1-2, with TRBD1 identical over 8 bases. CDR1 MDHEN and CDR2 SYDVKM come from the germline V gene. V was pared by 4 bases and J by 7 bases, with 5 bases of the junction left unmatched. This CDR3 is 13 amino acids long. The CDR3 nucleotides read TGTGCCAGCAGTTCACAGGGGGTCGGTGGCTACACCTTC. Its protein is CASSSQGVGGYTF.

This clonotype was picked up a small number of times. The rearrangement uses TRBV7-9 and TRBJ2-3; tentatively, D is TRBD2 (6 bases). The CDR3 runs to 15 residues. V gave up 5 bases and J gave up 0 bases, with 12 bases separating them. The germline gives CDR1 SEHNR, CDR2 FQNEAQ (reference sequence). The CDR3 DNA sequence: TGTGCCAGCAGCGTTACCGGGAGTAGCACAGATACGCAGTATTTT. This codes for CASSVTGSSTDTQYF.

This clonotype was seen repeatedly, ten times or more. The CDR3 DNA sequence: TGCGCCAGCAGCTTCGCCGGGGGGGCGAGCACAGATACGCAGTATTTT. This encodes CASSFAGGASTDTQYF. The V call is TRBV5-1, the J call TRBJ2-3; 8 bases map to TRBD2. CDR1 and CDR2 (germline): SGHRS, YFSETQ. Trimming removed 2 bases from V and 0 bases from J; junction bases left unmatched: 5. This CDR3 region has 16 residues. The full variable domain, completed using reference TRBV5-1 and TRBJ2-3, is KAGVTQTPRYLIKTRGQQVTLSCSPISGHRSVSWYQQTPGQGLQFLFEYFSETQRNKGNFPGRFSGRQFSNSRSEMNVSTLELGDSALYLCASSFAGGASTDTQYFGPGTRLTVL.

This clonotype has at least ten counts. The chain links TRBV12-3 or TRBV12-4 to TRBJ2-5; D might be TRBD1 (5 bases). V lost 3 bases, J lost 0 bases, and 5 bases lay in between. The CDR3 sequence is 13 residues long. This CDR3 reads CASSFRDQETQYF. The CDR3, as DNA: TGTGCCAGCAGTTTCAGGGACCAAGAGACCCAGTACTTC.

This clonotype has a handful of counts. V gene TRBV6-2 or TRBV6-3 combines with J gene TRBJ1-1, with D unclear. Trimming pared 0 bases from V and 11 bases from J, leaving 7 bases between. The CDR3 has 11 residues. From germline, CDR1 is MNHEY and CDR2 SVGEGT. CDR3 residues: CASSYSLFAFF. CDR3 nucleotide sequence: TGTGCCAGCAGTTACTCGCTCTTTGCTTTCTTT.

This clonotype was recorded many times. The chain has TRBV4-1 and TRBJ2-5; 11 bases are shared with TRBD1. CDR3 size: 17 residues. J lost 2 bases, V lost 2 bases, and 7 bases had no gene match. Germline CDR1 is MGHRA and CDR2 is YSYEKL. The CDR3 sequence is CASSQTMGQGGQETQYF. DNA of the CDR3: TGCGCCAGCAGCCAAACGATGGGACAGGGGGGGCAAGAGACCCAGTACTTC.

This clonotype has just a few counts. This chain connects TRBV20-1 to TRBJ2-7; tentative D call: TRBD2 (5 bases). Germline CDR1 and CDR2: DFQATT and SNEGSKA (reference sequence). This CDR3 spans 14 amino acids. Trimming cost V 7 bases and J 2 bases, with 18 bases left between them. CDR3 amino acids: CSVLGRERAYEQYF. The CDR3 DNA sequence: TGCAGTGTGCTGGGAAGGGAGAGAGCCTACGAGCAGTACTTC.

Ten or more counts support this clonotype. The CDR3 spells CASSQAWTTRGAKQYF. As DNA, the CDR3 is TGCGCCAGCAGCCAAGCGTGGACCACTAGGGGTGCGAAGCAGTACTTC. The J gene is TRBJ2-7, the V gene TRBV4-3, with D perhaps being TRBD1 or TRBD2 (5 bases each). The CDR3 runs 16 residues. Trimming cost V 1 base and J 8 bases, with 21 bases left between them. Germline V gene data show CDR1 as LGHNA and CDR2 as YSLEER.

This clonotype was detected a few times. The V call is TRBV2, the J call TRBJ2-3; tentatively, D is TRBD1 (6 bases). V was cut by 7 bases and J by 3 bases, with 17 bases left in between. Germline assignment: CDR1 SNHLY and CDR2 FYNNEI. The CDR3 runs 15 residues. The CDR3 DNA is TGTGCCAGCACCCGAACGGGACACTGGACAGATACGCAGTATTTT. This codes for CASTRTGHWTDTQYF.

This clonotype was seen ten or more times. The rearrangement joins TRBV5-1 to TRBJ1-4; D is undetermined. Germline CDR1 is SGHRS and CDR2 is YFSETQ. Deletions cut 0 bases from V and 8 bases from J, with 11 bases between. The CDR3 is 14 residues long. The CDR3, as DNA: TGCGCCAGCAGCTTGGGGCAGGTTCCCGAAAAACTGTTTTTT. Residues: CASSLGQVPEKLFF.

This clonotype has a count of ten or more. The chain couples TRBV5-1 to TRBJ1-1, with D possibly matching TRBD1 (5 bases). Germline V gene sequence: CDR1 SGHRS, CDR2 YFSETQ. Trimming stripped 4 bases from V and 3 bases from J, with 13 bases between. The CDR3 contains 14 residues. CDR3 protein: CASSPGDGYTEAFF. The CDR3 coding sequence is TGCGCCAGCAGCCCCGGGGACGGATACACTGAAGCTTTCTTT.

Ten or more counts support this clonotype. This chain links TRBV20-1 with TRBJ1-2; unclear D gene. Trimming stripped 1 base from V and 0 bases from J, with 9 bases between. CDR1 and CDR2 (germline): DFQATT, SNEGSKA (reference sequence). This CDR3 is 14 amino acids long. The CDR3 DNA reads as TGCAGTGCTAGAGGTCGGGGAGCTAACTATGGCTACACCTTC. Its protein is CSARGRGANYGYTF.

V is TRBV4-1 and J is TRBJ2-7; D is unclear. This CDR3 has 15 residues. The V end lost 4 bases, the J end lost 4 bases, and 17 bases lay between the germline ends. Germline V gives CDR1 MGHRA, CDR2 YSYEKL. The CDR3 reads CASSPIGSIGYEQYF. Written as DNA, the CDR3 is TGCGCCAGCAGCCCTATCGGCTCTATTGGGTACGAGCAGTACTTC.

This clonotype qualifies as medium-sized (0.01 to 0.1%). The chain links TRBV29-1 to TRBJ2-7, with D perhaps matching TRBD2 (5 bases). The CDR3 totals 10 residues. Germline V gives CDR1 SQVTM, CDR2 ANQGSEA. V was clipped by 5 bases and J by 3 bases, with 5 bases between them. For the CDR3, the DNA is TGCAGCGTTCGGGACTACGAGCAGTACTTC. Encoded protein: CSVRDYEQYF.

This clonotype came up a few times. The chain recombines TRBV12-3 or TRBV12-4 with TRBJ2-7; possible D gene TRBD1, 6 bases. The length of the CDR3 is 13 residues. Deletions cut 6 bases from V and 6 bases from J, with 15 bases between. The CDR3 loop reads CASSQQGMGEQYF. DNA of the CDR3: TGTGCCAGCAGCCAACAGGGAATGGGCGAGCAGTACTTC.